Below, 26 T cell receptor beta chains from the same sample are listed, as sequenced in a study of cytomegalovirus exposure and HLA in healthy donors. Use of 60 Vbeta and 13 Jbeta primers characterized the PCR. Sequencing was performed with immunoSEQ multiplex PCR; in TCRdb, only in-frame clones are kept and a portion is missing. The top ten clones hold roughly 1% of a sample with fewer than 200,000 clones, more than 70% of them seen once. The sample comprised PBMCs. These receptors came from a man aged 25 to 45 in good health and CMV-seronegative.

This rearrangement joins TRBV5-4 to TRBJ2-5; no definite D call. The CDR3 totals 15 residues. V was cut by 0 bases and J by 3 bases, with 12 bases left in between. Germline values: CDR1 SGHNT, CDR2 YYREEE (reference sequence). In DNA form, the CDR3 reads TGTGCCAGCAGCTTGGGCCTATACGAGGAAGAGACCCAGTACTTC. This gives the protein CASSLGLYEEETQYF.

The chain couples TRBV5-1 to TRBJ2-5; D is perhaps TRBD2 (5 bases). Trimming removed 4 bases from V and 1 base from J, with 20 bases in between. The CDR3 is made up of 17 amino acids. Looked up from germline, CDR1 is SGHRS and CDR2 is YFSETQ. The chain's CDR3 is CASSPEADWRAQETQYF. CDR3 nucleotide sequence: TGCGCCAGCAGCCCGGAAGCAGATTGGCGGGCCCAAGAGACCCAGTACTTC. Full variable domain (outside the CDR3, taken from reference TRBV5-1 and TRBJ2-5): KAGVTQTPRYLIKTRGQQVTLSCSPISGHRSVSWYQQTPGQGLQFLFEYFSETQRNKGNFPGRFSGRQFSNSRSEMNVSTLELGDSALYLCASSPEADWRAQETQYFGPGTRLLVL.

The chain joins TRBV10-3 to TRBJ2-2; 8 bases agree with TRBD1. Trimming cost V 10 bases and J 7 bases; bases outside gene matches: 8. The germline V gene has CDR1 ENHRY and CDR2 SYGVKD. This CDR3 contains 13 residues. The CDR3 coding sequence is TGTGCCACCAGGACAGGGAGTGGCGGGGAGCTGTTTTTT. It is translated as CATRTGSGGELFF.

The chain links TRBV30 to TRBJ1-5, with D hard to call. The CDR3 is made up of 13 amino acids. The V gene's germline CDR1 is GTSNPN and CDR2 SVGIG (reference sequence). V gave up 0 bases and J gave up 1 base, with 4 bases separating them. For the CDR3, the DNA is TGTGCCTGGAGTGTGCAGAGCAATCAGCCCCAGCATTTT. As protein: CAWSVQSNQPQHF.

The chain joins TRBV5-1 to TRBJ1-6, with 7 nucleotides matching TRBD1. CDR1 and CDR2 (germline): SGHRS, YFSETQ. CDR3 length equals 16 residues. V trimming: 2 bases; J trimming: 7 bases; junction bases outside the gene matches: 9. In DNA form, the CDR3 reads TGCGCCAGCAGCTTCGGGTCGGGACAGAAAAATTCACCCCTCCACTTT. This sequence encodes CASSFGSGQKNSPLHF.

CDR3 sequence reads: CSVVSTGDRDYGYTF. In DNA, the CDR3 is TGCAGCGTCGTAAGCACAGGGGATCGCGACTATGGCTACACCTTC. This chain joins TRBV29-1 and TRBJ1-2; 7 bases line up with TRBD1. The germline CDR1 and CDR2 sequences are SQVTM and ANQGSEA. The J segment lost 3 bases and the V segment lost 6 bases, leaving 13 bases of the junction unmatched. The CDR3 runs 15 residues.

This clone showed up just once. This chain connects TRBV7-8 to TRBJ2-5, with 8 bases matching TRBD1. The junction had 18 bases not matched to a gene; V was cut back by 5 bases and J by 4 bases. The CDR3 has 18 amino acids. CDR1 is SGHVS and CDR2 is FQNEAQ in the germline V gene. The CDR3 protein is CASSPTLSGQGAGETQYF. As DNA, the CDR3 is TGTGCCAGCAGCCCCACCCTCAGCGGGCAGGGGGCGGGAGAGACCCAGTACTTC.

V is TRBV6-1 and J is TRBJ2-1, with 9 bases lining up with TRBD2. Trimming took 8 bases from V and 10 from J; bases not matched to a gene: 15. Germline loops: CDR1 MNHNS, CDR2 SASEGT. The CDR3 covers 15 residues. The DNA of the CDR3 is TGTGCCAGCGCGAGACTAGCGGACCCTTTTCGCGAGCAGTTCTTC. It translates to CASARLADPFREQFF.

This rearrangement joins TRBV5-4 to TRBJ1-1; D might be TRBD1 (6 bases). The CDR3 length is 14 residues. The germline gives CDR1 SGHNT, CDR2 YYREEE (reference sequence). Between the trimmed V and J ends, which lost 0 bases and 4 bases, there was a span of 10 bases. The CDR3 DNA follows: TGTGCCAGCAGCTTGGCCCACAGGGCCACTGAAGCTTTCTTT. The encoded protein is CASSLAHRATEAFF. Complete variable domain (other parts from reference TRBV5-4 and TRBJ1-1): ETGVTQSPTHLIKTRGQQVTLRCSSQSGHNTVSWYQQALGQGPQFIFQYYREEENGRGNFPPRFSGLQFPNYSSELNVNALELDDSALYLCASSLAHRATEAFFGQGTRLTVV.

This sequence joins TRBV30 and TRBJ2-5; TRBD2 matches at 14 bases. Judging by the DNA end, TRBJ2-7 fits better; the J call may be wrong. This CDR3 is 16 amino acids long. The germline CDR1 and CDR2 sequences are GTSNPN and SVGIG (reference sequence). The CDR3 DNA is TGTGCCTGGAGTCCCCGCCTCGGGACTAGCGGGAGCGAGCAGTACTTC. Translated: CAWSPRLGTSGSEQYF.

The V and J genes are TRBV6-6 and TRBJ2-3; the D gene is possibly TRBD1 (5 bases). Trimming left V 3 bases short and J 6 bases short, with 7 bases between. The CDR3 totals 12 residues. The germline CDR1 and CDR2 sequences are MNHNY and SVGAGI (reference sequence). The CDR3 nucleotides read TGTGCCAGCAGTTATACAGGCGATACGCAGTATTTT. Translating gives CASSYTGDTQYF.

This chain uses TRBV29-1 with TRBJ1-2, with 7 bases identical to TRBD1. Germline V gene lookup returns CDR1 SQVTM and CDR2 ANQGSEA. After removal of 3 bases from V and 0 bases from J, the junction contained 10 bases not matched to a gene. This CDR3 contains 16 residues. CDR3 in DNA: TGCAGCGTTGAGGGCGACAGGGCCCATTCTAACTATGGCTACACCTTC. Translation: CSVEGDRAHSNYGYTF.

The chain is built from TRBV25-1 and TRBJ2-1; maybe TRBD1 (6 bases). CDR1 and CDR2 from the germline V gene are MGHDK and SYGVNS. With 4 bases removed from V and 4 bases from J, the gap between germline ends came to 20 bases. The CDR3 has 17 amino acids. The CDR3 DNA follows: TGTGCCAGCAGTGGACCGGCCCGGGACACAGTTTACAATGAGCAGTTCTTC. This translates into CASSGPARDTVYNEQFF.

V gene TRBV2 combines with J gene TRBJ1-5, with D perhaps matching TRBD1 (5 bases). V lost 6 bases, J lost 0 bases, and 15 bases lay in between. Germline V gene lookup returns CDR1 SNHLY and CDR2 FYNNEI. The CDR3 sequence is 16 residues long. CDR3 residues: CASRSMTETSNQPQHF. In DNA form, the CDR3 reads TGTGCCAGCAGGTCCATGACAGAAACTAGCAATCAGCCCCAGCATTTT.

This clone appeared a few times. V is TRBV4-1 and J is TRBJ1-5; 9 positions agree with TRBD1. This CDR3 contains 15 residues. The germline V gene has CDR1 MGHRA and CDR2 YSYEKL. The V and J ends lost 0 bases and 7 bases, in that order; junction bases with no gene match: 4. Written as DNA, the CDR3 is TGCGCCAGCAGCCAAGAGACAGGGGGAAACCAGCCCCAGCATTTT. Residues: CASSQETGGNQPQHF.

In nucleotides, the CDR3 is TGTGCCAGCTCACCCCAATCAGGGGGGGCCAACGTCCTGACTTTC. Protein product: CASSPQSGGANVLTF. The genes are TRBV18 and TRBJ2-6, with a weak D call TRBD1 (5 bases). The germline V gene has CDR1 KGHSH and CDR2 LQKENI. The CDR3 covers 15 residues. Deletions cut 3 bases from V and 4 bases from J, with 10 bases between.

The genes are TRBV7-9 and TRBJ2-1, with D perhaps matching TRBD1 (5 bases). Trimming stripped 5 bases from V and 8 bases from J, with 10 bases between. Per germline, CDR1 SEHNR and CDR2 FQNEAQ (reference sequence). CDR3 length: 12 amino acids. CDR3 DNA: TGTGCCAGCAGCATGATAGGGGATGAGCAGTTCTTC. It is translated as CASSMIGDEQFF.

V and J are TRBV9 and TRBJ2-7, with TRBD1 matching 12 bases. This CDR3 is built from 15 residues. J was trimmed by 6 bases and V by 2 bases; bases with no gene match: 6. CDR1 SGDLS and CDR2 YYNGEE come from the germline V gene. The CDR3 here is CASSVSGTGGFEQYF. The CDR3 nucleotides are TGTGCCAGCAGCGTCTCCGGGACAGGGGGCTTCGAGCAGTACTTC.

The CDR3 loop is CAWSWQGSGELFF. The CDR3 DNA is TGTGCCTGGAGTTGGCAGGGGTCCGGGGAGCTGTTTTTT. This chain joins TRBV30 and TRBJ2-2, with D perhaps TRBD1 (6 bases). This CDR3 region has 13 residues. Germline CDR1 is GTSNPN and CDR2 is SVGIG (reference sequence). The ends were cut back, 2 bases at V and 6 bases at J, with 10 bases in the middle.

J is TRBJ2-5 and V is TRBV9; 7 bases fit TRBD1. With V trimmed by 3 bases and J by 9 bases, 11 bases remained unmatched. The length of the CDR3 is 14 residues. CDR1 is SGDLS and CDR2 is YYNGEE in the germline V gene. The CDR3 here is CASSGIGGLRAQYF. The CDR3, as DNA: TGTGCCAGCAGCGGTATAGGGGGCCTTCGGGCCCAGTACTTC.

This clone was recorded once. V and J are TRBV18 and TRBJ2-7; possible D gene TRBD2, 6 bases. V lost 6 bases and J 3 bases, leaving 21 bases between the germline ends. This CDR3 comprises 16 residues. In germline, CDR1 is KGHSH, CDR2 LQKENI. This CDR3 reads CASSQVGSGIVYEQYF. In nucleotides, the CDR3 is TGTGCCAGCTCCCAGGTTGGTAGCGGAATAGTCTACGAGCAGTACTTC.

This clone occurred once. The gene calls are TRBV2 and TRBJ2-7; TRBD1 matches at 9 bases. CDR1 and CDR2 (germline): SNHLY, FYNNEI. The CDR3 extends over 16 amino acids. V gave up 3 bases and J gave up 7 bases; unmatched junction bases: 13. The CDR3 region is CASSDWLDRGSEEQYF. In DNA form, the CDR3 reads TGTGCCAGCAGTGATTGGTTGGACAGGGGCTCGGAAGAGCAGTACTTC.

The chain joins TRBV19 to TRBJ2-5; 8 nucleotides agree with TRBD1. The V segment lost 4 bases and the J segment 1 base; nucleotides outside the gene matches: 5. This CDR3 contains 15 residues. CDR1 and CDR2 from the germline V gene are LNHDA and SQIVND (reference sequence). CDR3 region: CASSTQGAPQETQYF. The CDR3 DNA reads as TGTGCCAGTAGTACCCAGGGGGCCCCCCAAGAGACCCAGTACTTC.

Remarks on this clone: The same CDR3 arises from other DNA sequences in this sample as well. V usage is TRBV15 and J usage is TRBJ2-7; TRBD1 matches 8 bases. Germline V gene sequence: CDR1 LNHNV, CDR2 YYDKDF (reference sequence). The CDR3 totals 15 residues. V was clipped by 6 bases and J by 1 base; unmatched bases: 8. The chain's CDR3 is CATRLTGGSSYEQYF. The CDR3 DNA follows: TGTGCCACCAGGCTCACAGGGGGAAGTTCCTACGAGCAGTACTTC. Combining the CDR3 with reference TRBV15 and TRBJ2-7 gives the whole variable domain DAMVIQNPRYQVTQFGKPVTLSCSQTLNHNVMYWYQQKSSQAPKLLFHYYDKDFNNEADTPDNFQSRRPNTSFCFLDIRSPGLGDTAMYLCATRLTGGSSYEQYFGPGTRLTVT.

In this sample, this clone turned up once. V gene TRBV6-1 combines with J gene TRBJ2-2, with 9 positions matching TRBD2. From germline, CDR1 is MNHNS and CDR2 SASEGT. The CDR3 is 15 residues long. With V trimmed by 4 bases and J by 4 bases, 4 bases remained unmatched. DNA for the CDR3: TGTGCCAGCAGTGTTGTTAGCGGGGGCACCGGGGAGCTGTTTTTT. Protein: CASSVVSGGTGELFF.

The V and J genes are TRBV27 and TRBJ2-1; maybe TRBD1 (6 bases). Trimming shortened V by 3 bases and J by 4 bases, and 13 bases separated the two germline ends. The CDR3 loop spans 15 amino acids. Germline values: CDR1 MNHEY, CDR2 SMNVEV (reference sequence). CDR3 nucleotide sequence: TGTGCCAGCAGTTTGACCCCCGGACAGTACAATGAGCAGTTCTTC. It yields the protein CASSLTPGQYNEQFF.